This TCR beta chain originates from a study of kidney transplant recipient with SARS-CoV-2 infection. The CDR3 consists of 17 residues. Trimming at V came to 1 base and at J to 5 bases, leaving 9 bases not matched to a gene. Germline-derived CDR1 and CDR2 are SGHTA and FQGTGA. This clonotype occurred many times. TCRdb passed the reads through MiXCR, listing each CDR3 protein once. This table holds 200,000 to 300,000 distinct CDR3 sequences, more than 25% found once. The chain carries TRBV7-3 and TRBJ2-1; 9 nucleotides agree with TRBD2. The TCR sequence derives from a young adult male patient who had COVID-19 and was a kidney transplant recipient. Some T cells may be the graft donor's. The starting material was a blood sample, obtained at baseline and between days 110 and 120 from a kidney transplant recipient. DNA for the CDR3: TGTGCCAGCAGCTTAATAGGGTCGACTAGCGGCCACAATGAGCAGTTCTTC. Translating it yields CASSLIGSTSGHNEQFF.